This section outlines one T cell receptor (beta chain) sequence together with its context. The sample comes from a study of blood T cell repertoires in COVID-19. In the study overall: In each case, the material was cDNA or gDNA derived from T cells, B-cell-depleted T cells, or PBMCs.

Germline values: CDR1 SGHAT, CDR2 FQNNGV. V lost 5 bases, J lost 2 bases, and 17 bases lay in between. The CDR3 covers 16 residues. The protocol was immunoSEQ multiplex PCR, while the TCRdb copy is restricted to in-frame clones and leaves out a portion. The sample lists about 100,000 clones, around nine tenths seen once, with 2.5% to 3.5% in the top ten. The sequence was obtained from a man over 45 with active or convalescent COVID-19. This sequence joins TRBV11-2 and TRBJ2-3, with D possibly matching TRBD2 (7 bases). The sequenced sample was peripheral blood. The CDR3 nucleotides read TGTGCCAGCAGCAAAGTGGCGGGGGCCATCACAGATACGCAGTATTTT. This sequence encodes CASSKVAGAITDTQYF.